The rows below give T cell receptor beta chains drawn from one sample of a study of PD-1 blockade in mismatch repair-deficient tumors. TCRdb's copy holds only in-frame clones and misses some; the assay was immunoSEQ multiplex PCR. This sample has around 68,000 clones, with about 72% found just once. The sample here was peripheral blood, taken 2 weeks after starting pembrolizumab. Receptors originate from an adult with mismatch repair-deficient cancer. CDR3s include the opening cysteine and the closing phenylalanine or tryptophan. The order of the fields is clone size, V gene, J gene, D gene, CDR3 DNA, CDR3 protein. A D gene is named only where the DNA matches it firmly. A clone size is listed for some rows: how often the clone was seen (once, few, many), or a class if it is expanded.

few	TRBV23-1	TRBJ1-3	NA	TGCGCCAGCAGTCAACGAGGAAACACCATATATTTT	CASSQRGNTIYF
NA	TRBV13	TRBJ2-1	NA	TGTGCCAGCAGCGCAGGAGGTGGCGGTTTGAATGAGCAGTTCTTC	CASSAGGGGLNEQFF
NA	TRBV30	TRBJ2-1	NA	TGTGCCTGGAGAGGCCCTTACCCTTACAATGAGCAGTTCTTC	CAWRGPYPYNEQFF
NA	TRBV5-5	TRBJ2-2	NA	TGTGCCAGCAGCTCACAGGGCGCCGGGGAGCTGTTTTTT	CASSSQGAGELFF
NA	TRBV10-3	TRBJ1-2	TRBD1	TGTGCCATCAGTGGGACAGGGAACTATGGCTACACCTTC	CAISGTGNYGYTF
NA	TRBV4-1	TRBJ1-3	TRBD1	TGCGCCAGCAGCCTTGAGGGGGCATCCTCTGGAAACACCATATATTTT	CASSLEGASSGNTIYF
NA	TRBV7-8	TRBJ2-1	NA	TGTGCCAGCAGCTTATGGGGTCTCTACAATGAGCAGTTCTTC	CASSLWGLYNEQFF
NA	TRBV7-8	TRBJ2-7	NA	TGTGCCAGCAGCTTACCGGGCCCATACGAGCAGTACTTC	CASSLPGPYEQYF
few	TRBV7-9	TRBJ1-3	TRBD1	TGTGCCAGCAGCGCCTACAGGGGATCTGGAAACACCATATATTTT	CASSAYRGSGNTIYF
NA	TRBV27	TRBJ2-5	NA	TGTGCCAGCAGTTTTGGAGACGAAGAGACCCAGTACTTC	CASSFGDEETQYF
NA	TRBV7-3	TRBJ2-3	NA	TGTGCCAGCAGCTTAACGGCCCTTGCTCCAGATACGCAGTATTTT	CASSLTALAPDTQYF
NA	TRBV15	TRBJ2-7	TRBD2	TGTGCCACCAGCAGAGATTTGGCGGGAGTGGCGTACGAGCAGTACTTC	CATSRDLAGVAYEQYF
NA	TRBV11-3	TRBJ2-7	TRBD2	TGTGCCAGCAGCCCCGGGACTAGCGGACCCTACGAGCAGTACTTC	CASSPGTSGPYEQYF
NA	TRBV6-5	TRBJ1-1	NA	TGTGCCAGCAGTTACTCGATCATGGGTGTGTACACTGAAGCTTTCTTT	CASSYSIMGVYTEAFF
NA	TRBV5-8	TRBJ1-1	NA	TGTGCCAGCAGCTTCTCAGGGGCCCGGGCTTTCTTT	CASSFSGARAFF
once	TRBV9	TRBJ2-3	NA	TGTGCCAGCAGCGTGGGGGTATCTAGCACAGATACGCAGTATTTT	CASSVGVSSTDTQYF
NA	TRBV15	TRBJ1-5	NA	TGTGCCACCAGCAGGGCTTCCTATAGCAATCAGCCCCAGCATTTT	CATSRASYSNQPQHF
NA	TRBV27	TRBJ1-5	TRBD1	TGTGCCAGCAGTTTCCGGGACAGGGGACCCCAGCATTTT	CASSFRDRGPQHF
NA	TRBV7-8	TRBJ2-7	TRBD2	TGTGCCAGCAGTTATCTAGCGGGAGAGCCTTCCTACGAGCAGTACTTC	CASSYLAGEPSYEQYF
medium-sized	TRBV2	TRBJ2-5	TRBD1	TGTGCCAGCAGCCAGACAGGGCACCAAGAGACCCAGTACTTC	CASSQTGHQETQYF
NA	TRBV2	TRBJ2-5	TRBD2	TGTGCCAGCAGAGGACTAGCCCAAGAGACCCAGTACTTC	CASRGLAQETQYF
NA	TRBV5-1	TRBJ2-5	TRBD2	TGCGCCAGCAGCTTGGCCAGCGGGAGTGAGACCCAGTACTTC	CASSLASGSETQYF
NA	TRBV7-2	TRBJ2-1	NA	TGTGCCAGCACACCACTAGGTAGCGGAGGGTGGGATGAGCAGTTCTTC	CASTPLGSGGWDEQFF
NA	TRBV2	TRBJ2-7	TRBD2	TGTGCCAGCAGTCGAGCGGGAGGGCCTTACTACGAGCAGTACTTC	CASSRAGGPYYEQYF
NA	TRBV5-1	TRBJ1-1	TRBD1	TGCGCCAGCAGCCTTTCTGGGACAGCTAACACTGAAGCTTTCTTT	CASSLSGTANTEAFF
NA	TRBV27	TRBJ2-1	NA	TGTGCCAGCAGGGGGGGCGATAGCTCCTACAATGAGCAGTTCTTC	CASRGGDSSYNEQFF
once	TRBV6-7	TRBJ1-3	TRBD1	TGTGCCAGCAGTTACTCTCCGGGACAGGGGGCCTCTGGAAACACCATATATTTT	CASSYSPGQGASGNTIYF
NA	TRBV2	TRBJ1-2	TRBD1	TGTGCCAGCAGGGAGGTTCAGGGGGGCGGCTACACCTTC	CASREVQGGGYTF
NA	TRBV5-8	TRBJ1-4	TRBD1	TGTGCCAGCAGCTTGGCCAGACAGGGGGCCGGGGAAAAACTGTTTTTT	CASSLARQGAGEKLFF
NA	TRBV7-9	TRBJ1-1	NA	TGTGCCAGCAGACCAATTAATACGGGGAACACTGAAGCTTTCTTT	CASRPINTGNTEAFF
NA	TRBV7-6	TRBJ2-1	TRBD2	TGTGCCAGCAGCTTAGGTGGAGCGGGAGGATACAATGAGCAGTTCTTC	CASSLGGAGGYNEQFF
once	TRBV19	TRBJ2-1	TRBD2	TGTGCCAGTAGCCTCCAACTAGCGGGAAGAACCTACAATGAGCAGTTCTTC	CASSLQLAGRTYNEQFF
NA	TRBV11-2	TRBJ1-5	NA	TGTGCCAGCAGCTTACGTCCCGGAAATCAGCCCCAGCATTTT	CASSLRPGNQPQHF
NA	TRBV6-4	TRBJ2-3	NA	TGTGCCAGCAGTGCCCATCACGAGGACACAGATACGCAGTATTTT	CASSAHHEDTDTQYF
NA	TRBV5-4	TRBJ2-7	TRBD1	TGTGCCAGCACCGGATGGACAGGCTCCTACGAGCAGTACTTC	CASTGWTGSYEQYF
NA	TRBV6-1	TRBJ1-2	NA	TGTGCCAGCAGTGAAGCTGGGGGAGAGGGCTATGGCTACACCTTC	CASSEAGGEGYGYTF
once	TRBV5-1	TRBJ2-1	NA	TGCGCCAGCAGCTTGGGATACGGAAACAATGAGCAGTTCTTC	CASSLGYGNNEQFF
many	TRBV7-8	TRBJ2-7	TRBD2	TGTGCCAGCAGCTTACAGTACGGGGGGAGCGAGCAGTACTTC	CASSLQYGGSEQYF
NA	TRBV27	TRBJ2-3	TRBD2	TGTGCCAGCAGGCAACCGGGACTAGCGCCTAGCACAGATACGCAGTATTTT	CASRQPGLAPSTDTQYF
NA	TRBV5-5	TRBJ2-7	TRBD1	TGTGCCAGCAGCCCGCCGGGACAGGGAGAGCAGTACTTC	CASSPPGQGEQYF
medium-sized	TRBV19	TRBJ2-7	TRBD1	TGTGCCAGTAACCCGGGACAGGGAGACGAGCAGTACTTC	CASNPGQGDEQYF
NA	TRBV6-1	TRBJ2-6	NA	TGTGCCAGCAGTGAAGACGAAACCTTCTCTGGGGCCAACGTCCTGACTTTC	CASSEDETFSGANVLTF
NA	TRBV30	TRBJ2-1	NA	TGTGCCTCAACAGGGCTCAACGGGAACTCCTACAATGAGCAGTTCTTC	CASTGLNGNSYNEQFF
NA	TRBV11-2	TRBJ2-7	TRBD2	TGTGCCAGCAGCTTAGAGCTAGCGGGAGCTTCGGTAGATGAGTACTTC	CASSLELAGASVDEYF
NA	TRBV30	TRBJ2-2	NA	TGTGCCTGGAATGCAGGGGTGGTCACCGGGGAGCTGTTTTTT	CAWNAGVVTGELFF
NA	TRBV27	TRBJ2-7	TRBD1	TGTGCCAGCAGTTCCCGGGACAGGGTTGGCGAGCAGTACTTC	CASSSRDRVGEQYF
NA	TRBV5-4	TRBJ2-2	TRBD1	TGTGCCAGCAGCTTGATCACAGGGGTGGACACCGGGGAGCTGTTTTTT	CASSLITGVDTGELFF
NA	TRBV5-1	TRBJ2-3	NA	TGCGCCAGCAGCTTGGAAATGACAGGAACTAGCACAGATACGCAGTATTTT	CASSLEMTGTSTDTQYF